This entry lists 21 T cell receptor beta chains sequenced from one sample in a study of brain T cells in children with intractable seizures (dated by TCRdb to the early 2020s). The library relied on the immunoSEQ multiplex PCR assay. Not all clones reach the TCRdb copy of this immuneACCESS table, which keeps in-frame sequences only. Checked studies attribute under half of the gap to unresolved V genes and leave the rest unexplained. The sample table shows roughly 64,000 clones, and about 96% are seen once. Clones ranked in the top ten supply 0.35% to 0.4% of the sample. The time point tag for this specimen amounts to: resected brain tissue, or blood drawn just prior to surgery. Here the sequenced sample was peripheral blood, taken at surgery. The source is a boy under two years old with focal cortical dysplasia and intractable seizures.

The V and J genes are TRBV5-1 and TRBJ2-1; D gene uncertain. V dropped 0 bases and J dropped 0 bases, with 7 bases sitting between them. In germline, CDR1 is SGHRS, CDR2 YFSETQ. The CDR3 has 15 amino acids. The CDR3 is CASSLGGTSYNEQFF. The CDR3 nucleotides are TGCGCCAGCAGCTTGGGAGGCACCTCCTACAATGAGCAGTTCTTC.

The chain couples TRBV7-6 to TRBJ2-7; 10 nucleotides match TRBD2. The CDR3 is 17 amino acids. In germline, CDR1 is SGHVS, CDR2 FNYEAQ. The V and J ends lost 4 bases and 0 bases, in that order; junction bases with no gene match: 9. CDR3 amino acids: CASSSPRPSGSSYEQYF. In DNA form, the CDR3 reads TGTGCCAGCAGCTCTCCACGGCCTAGCGGGAGCTCCTACGAGCAGTACTTC.

CDR3 in amino acids: CASRQGASTEAFF. CDR3 nucleotides: TGTGCCAGCAGACAGGGGGCCAGCACTGAAGCTTTCTTT. The chain is built from TRBV6-5 and TRBJ1-1; TRBD1 matches 9 bases. V trimming: 6 bases; J trimming: 4 bases; junction bases outside the gene matches: 3. This CDR3 region has 13 residues. Germline assignment: CDR1 MNHEY and CDR2 SVGAGI.

This chain joins TRBV18 and TRBJ2-7; D possibly corresponds to TRBD2 (6 bases). V lost 2 bases and J 4 bases, leaving 21 bases between the germline ends. The CDR3 sequence is 17 residues long. Germline CDR1 KGHSH, CDR2 LQKENI. CDR3 sequence (DNA): TGTGCCAGCTCACCAATCGAAGTATCAGGCGGGATGTACGAGCAGTACTTC. The encoded protein is CASSPIEVSGGMYEQYF.

This chain uses TRBV5-1 with TRBJ2-1; D gene uncertain. V shed 0 bases and J shed 4 bases, with 5 bases lying between them. This CDR3 comprises 13 residues. Germline V gives CDR1 SGHRS, CDR2 YFSETQ. The CDR3 nucleotides are TGCGCCAGCAGCTTGGTCGGATACAATGAGCAGTTCTTC. As protein: CASSLVGYNEQFF. Based on the CDR3 plus reference TRBV5-1 and TRBJ2-1, the full variable domain is KAGVTQTPRYLIKTRGQQVTLSCSPISGHRSVSWYQQTPGQGLQFLFEYFSETQRNKGNFPGRFSGRQFSNSRSEMNVSTLELGDSALYLCASSLVGYNEQFFGPGTRLTVL.

The V call is TRBV6-2 or TRBV6-3, the J call TRBJ2-7; 12 nucleotides align to TRBD2. The CDR3 is 18 amino acids. CDR1 and CDR2 (germline): MNHEY, SVGEGT. The trim removed 2 bases at V and 4 bases at J, leaving 12 bases unmatched. The CDR3 DNA follows: TGTGCCAGCAGTTACCGAGCTCCCTTCACTAGCGGGAGGTACGAGCAGTACTTC. It encodes CASSYRAPFTSGRYEQYF.

The V call is TRBV6-5, the J call TRBJ2-2, with 9 bases lining up with TRBD2. The CDR3 has 14 amino acids. Germline CDR1 reads MNHEY; CDR2 reads SVGAGI. The V gene end was trimmed by 7 bases and the J gene end by 3 bases; junction bases not matched to a gene: 3. The CDR3 coding sequence is TGTGCCAGCACGAGACTAGCGGACACCGGGGAGCTGTTTTTT. It codes for CASTRLADTGELFF.

The chain recombines TRBV7-8 with TRBJ1-6; D is uncertain. The CDR3 sequence is 14 residues long. Germline CDR1 and CDR2: SGHVS and FQNEAQ. The germline V and J ends were trimmed by 3 bases and 5 bases, with 8 bases remaining between them. CDR3 amino acids: CASSFNSNNSPLHF. CDR3 DNA: TGTGCCAGCAGCTTCAACAGCAATAATTCACCCCTCCACTTT.

The rearrangement joins TRBV7-6 to TRBJ2-5; possibly TRBD2 for D (7 bases). Trimming shortened V by 3 bases and J by 0 bases, and 11 bases separated the two germline ends. Germline loops: CDR1 SGHVS, CDR2 FNYEAQ. The CDR3 sequence is 15 residues long. DNA of the CDR3: TGTGCCAGCAGCTTCGGGGGGCCCTACCAAGAGACCCAGTACTTC. The encoded protein is CASSFGGPYQETQYF. Based on the CDR3 plus reference TRBV7-6 and TRBJ2-5, the full variable domain is GAGVSQSPRYKVTKRGQDVALRCDPISGHVSLYWYRQALGQGPEFLTYFNYEAQQDKSGLPNDRFSAERPEGSISTLTIQRTEQRDSAMYRCASSFGGPYQETQYFGPGTRLLVL.

The chain recombines TRBV5-6 with TRBJ1-5; no clear D. The CDR3 loop spans 13 amino acids. Trimming removed 2 bases at V and 6 bases at J, with 9 bases between. The germline CDR1 and CDR2 sequences are SGHDT and YYEEEE. CDR3: CASSLSGSQPQHF. The CDR3 bases are TGTGCCAGCAGCTTATCGGGGTCTCAGCCCCAGCATTTT.

The chain employs TRBV10-1 and TRBJ1-1; the D is unclear. The CDR3 is 12 amino acids. V lost 6 bases and J 5 bases, leaving 10 bases between the germline ends. Germline V gene lookup returns CDR1 WNHNN and CDR2 SYGVQD (reference sequence). CDR3 in amino acids: CASSAPGTEAFF. CDR3 bases: TGCGCCAGCAGCGCCCCGGGGACTGAAGCTTTCTTT.

The chain employs TRBV24-1 and TRBJ1-4; D unclear. V lost 9 bases and J 8 bases, leaving 12 bases between the germline ends. CDR1 and CDR2 (germline): KGHDR, SFDVKD. The CDR3 covers 12 residues. CDR3 residues: CATSLLWEKLFF. The DNA for the CDR3 is TGTGCCACCTCACTCTTATGGGAAAAACTGTTTTTT.

This chain uses TRBV7-8 with TRBJ2-5; TRBD2 matches 8 bases. Per germline, CDR1 SGHVS and CDR2 FQNEAQ. V was clipped by 0 bases and J by 2 bases; unmatched bases: 8. The CDR3 has 17 amino acids. This CDR3 reads CASSLAGSGVVQETQYF. CDR3 DNA sequence: TGTGCCAGCAGCTTAGCCGGTAGCGGGGTCGTACAAGAGACCCAGTACTTC. Full variable domain (missing parts from reference TRBV7-8 and TRBJ2-5): GAGVSQSPRYKVAKRGQDVALRCDPISGHVSLFWYQQALGQGPEFLTYFQNEAQLDKSGLPSDRFFAERPEGSVSTLKIQRTQQEDSAVYLCASSLAGSGVVQETQYFGPGTRLLVL.

This chain joins TRBV19 and TRBJ1-2; TRBD1 agrees at 9 bases. V gave up 6 bases and J gave up 2 bases; unmatched junction bases: 4. CDR1 LNHDA and CDR2 SQIVND come from the germline V gene (reference sequence). The CDR3 runs 14 residues. Here the CDR3 DNA reads TGTGCCAGTAGCCTAGGGACAGGGAACTATGGCTACACCTTC. Translation: CASSLGTGNYGYTF.

The V call is TRBV4-3, the J call TRBJ2-3; either TRBD1 or TRBD2 may supply D (5 bases each). The ends were cut back, 3 bases at V and 3 bases at J, with 13 bases in the middle. Germline CDR1 and CDR2: LGHNA and YSLEER. CDR3 size: 15 residues. The CDR3 nucleotides are TGCGCCAGCAGCCAGGGGGAGCCCCCAACAGATACGCAGTATTTT. Protein sequence: CASSQGEPPTDTQYF.

V gene TRBV6-2 or TRBV6-3 combines with J gene TRBJ2-3, with unresolved D. CDR3 length: 13 residues. The V gene's germline CDR1 is MNHEY and CDR2 SVGEGT. V lost 2 bases to trimming and J lost 6 bases, with 9 bases between them. CDR3 in amino acids: CASSYPEMDTQYF. As DNA, the CDR3 is TGTGCCAGCAGTTACCCCGAGATGGATACGCAGTATTTT.

This clone has just one count. The CDR3 reads CASSPDRATDTQYF. CDR3 nucleotide sequence: TGTGCCAGCAGCCCGGACAGGGCCACAGATACGCAGTATTTT. The V call is TRBV7-2, the J call TRBJ2-3; 8 nucleotides line up with TRBD1. This CDR3 comprises 14 residues. Losses at the gene ends were 5 bases for V and 2 bases for J; bases not matched to a gene: 3. Germline V gene data show CDR1 as SGHTA and CDR2 as FQGNSA.

The V call is TRBV28, the J call TRBJ1-4, with 9 bases aligning to TRBD1. Trimming cost V 4 bases and J 7 bases; bases outside gene matches: 7. Per germline, CDR1 MDHEN and CDR2 SYDVKM. This CDR3 has 15 amino acids. The CDR3 region is CASSSPGTGLEKLFF. In DNA, the CDR3 is TGTGCCAGCAGTTCCCCCGGGACAGGGCTTGAAAAACTGTTTTTT.

The chain carries TRBV7-9 and TRBJ2-3, with 10 positions matching TRBD2. This CDR3 has 17 residues. Germline V gives CDR1 SEHNR, CDR2 FQNEAQ (reference sequence). V lost 5 bases and J lost 0; bases outside the gene matches: 8. The CDR3 DNA reads as TGTGCCAGCAGCCGTCCCGGGACTAGCGATAGCACAGATACGCAGTATTTT. Translated: CASSRPGTSDSTDTQYF.

J is TRBJ1-2 and V is TRBV6-5; weak D call: TRBD1 (5 bases). Trimming pared 6 bases from V and 4 bases from J, leaving 12 bases between. CDR3 length: 13 amino acids. CDR1 MNHEY and CDR2 SVGAGI come from the germline V gene. CDR3 sequence (DNA): TGTGCCAGCAGCCGGGACGGACTCTATGGCTACACCTTC. Translated, it gives CASSRDGLYGYTF.

The chain uses TRBV5-1 and TRBJ2-7; 14 bases align to TRBD2. Germline CDR1 reads SGHRS; CDR2 reads YFSETQ. J was trimmed by 3 bases and V by 6 bases; bases with no gene match: 2. The CDR3 is 14 amino acids. This chain's CDR3 is CASKGLAGDYEQYF. The CDR3 DNA is TGCGCCAGCAAGGGACTAGCGGGGGACTACGAGCAGTACTTC.